The source of this TCR beta chain is a study of blood T cell repertoires in COVID-19. Germline assignment: CDR1 MDHEN and CDR2 SYDVKM. The V end was cut by 5 bases, the J end by 0 bases, with 7 bases between. This CDR3 region has 13 residues. Method: immunoSEQ multiplex PCR; TCRdb's copy keeps in-frame clones and lacks some. The data show fewer than 500,000 clones, with 80% to 90% seen just once and more than 1.4% held by the top ten. The clonotype was recovered from a young woman with active or convalescent COVID-19. The source material was peripheral blood. The rearrangement uses TRBV28 and TRBJ1-1; possibly TRBD1 for D (5 bases). The CDR3 DNA reads TGTGCCAGCAGTGGACAACTGAACACTGAAGCTTTCTTT. Its protein is CASSGQLNTEAFF.